This T cell receptor (beta chain) is from a study of Tregs in tolerant kidney transplant recipients. Assay: immunoSEQ multiplex PCR; the TCRdb copy retains only in-frame clones and omits some. The table has some 90,000 clones, roughly nine tenths seen once. From germline, CDR1 is ENHRY and CDR2 SYGVKD. Trimming at V came to 2 bases and at J to 5 bases, leaving 3 bases not matched to a gene. The CDR3 is 15 residues long. This clone was observed a single time. This clonotype was sampled from a human donor in good health. Material: CD8+ T cells from blood. The rearrangement joins TRBV10-3 to TRBJ2-5, with 12 bases that match TRBD2. CDR3 region: CAISEGLAGIETQYF. CDR3 DNA sequence: TGTGCCATCAGTGAGGGACTAGCGGGAATTGAGACCCAGTACTTC.